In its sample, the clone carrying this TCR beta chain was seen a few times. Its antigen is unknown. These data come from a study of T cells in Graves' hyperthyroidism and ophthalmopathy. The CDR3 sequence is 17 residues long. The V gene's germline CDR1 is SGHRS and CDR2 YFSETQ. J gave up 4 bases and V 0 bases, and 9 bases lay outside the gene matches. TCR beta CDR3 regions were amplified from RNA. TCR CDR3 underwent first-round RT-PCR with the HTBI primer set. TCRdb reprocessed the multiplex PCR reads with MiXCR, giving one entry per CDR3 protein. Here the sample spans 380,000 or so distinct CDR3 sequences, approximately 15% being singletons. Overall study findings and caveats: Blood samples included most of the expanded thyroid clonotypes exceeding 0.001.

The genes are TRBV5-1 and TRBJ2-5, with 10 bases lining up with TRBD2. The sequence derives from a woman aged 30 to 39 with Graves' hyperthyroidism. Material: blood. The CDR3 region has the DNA TGCGCCAGCAGCTTGGAGGTCGTGAGACTAGCGGGAGAGACCCAGTACTTC. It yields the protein CASSLEVVRLAGETQYF.